Below are 28 T cell receptor beta chains sequenced from a single sample in a study of T cells in Graves' hyperthyroidism and ophthalmopathy. The CDR3 regions of TCR beta were amplified from RNA transcripts. With the HTBI primer set, the TCR CDR3 went through a first round of RT-PCR. MiXCR, run by TCRdb on the multiplex PCR reads, gives a single entry per CDR3 protein. This table has roughly 700,000 distinct CDR3 sequences, approximately 36% appearing once. Sequenced material: blood. The origin of the receptors is a woman between 40 and 55 years old with Graves' hyperthyroidism.

This clonotype turned up a few times. The J gene is TRBJ1-4, the V gene TRBV29-1; no firm D call. This CDR3 region has 10 residues. Between the trimmed V and J ends, which lost 5 bases and 5 bases, there was a span of 3 bases. The V gene's germline CDR1 is SQVTM and CDR2 ANQGSEA. In DNA form, the CDR3 reads TGCAGCGTTTTGAATGAAAAACTGTTTTTT. As protein: CSVLNEKLFF.

Ten or more counts support this clonotype. The chain links TRBV7-3 to TRBJ1-1, with 7 bases that match TRBD1. Germline-derived CDR1 and CDR2 are SGHTA and FQGTGA. V shed 1 base and J 4 bases; nucleotides not matched to a gene: 3. CDR3 size: 14 residues. CDR3 residues: CASSLNQGGTEAFF. The CDR3 DNA reads TGTGCCAGCAGCTTAAACCAGGGGGGCACTGAAGCTTTCTTT.

The rearrangement uses TRBV7-9 and TRBJ2-2; D is possibly TRBD1 (6 bases). The CDR3 totals 15 residues. V was pared by 5 bases and J by 6 bases, with 16 bases between. Germline loops: CDR1 SEHNR, CDR2 FQNEAQ (reference sequence). Written as DNA, the CDR3 is TGTGCCAGCAGCCCGCTGACAGGTCGGGCCGGGGAGCTGTTTTTT. Translating it yields CASSPLTGRAGELFF.

Points on this clonotype: One end of the junction varies from germline; a read error may be responsible. V and J are TRBV2 and TRBJ1-2; 8 nucleotides agree with TRBD1. Germline CDR1 reads SNHLY; CDR2 reads FYNNEI. This CDR3 is 14 amino acids long. The chain's CDR3 is CASTPTGQGETEAF. As DNA, the CDR3 is TGTGCCAGCACCCCCACAGGACAGGGAGAGACTGAAGCTTTC. The complete variable domain, with remaining parts taken from reference TRBV2 and TRBJ1-2, reads EPEVTQTPSHQVTQMGQEVILRCVPISNHLYFYWYRQILGQKVEFLVSFYNNEISEKSEIFDDQFSVERPDGSNFTLKIRSTKLEDSAMYFCASTPTGQGETEAFGSGTRLTVV.

The count of this clonotype is one. The CDR3 end shows no conserved phenylalanine or tryptophan, and so a read error is likely. It is unclear where the CDR3 begins or ends on the DNA, so no DNA is shown, and the CDR3 is as TCRdb lists it. V and J are TRBV18 and TRBJ2-5; the tabulated D call, TRBD2, remains unverified against the DNA. Germline V gene data show CDR1 as KGHSH and CDR2 as LQKENI. The CDR3 sequence runs 13 residues, both termini included. CDR3 sequence: CASSPNFGGAQNT.

This clonotype was found many times. The V call is TRBV19, the J call TRBJ2-7; TRBD2 matches 15 bases. After removal of 6 bases from V and 1 base from J, the junction contained 4 bases not matched to a gene. Germline loops: CDR1 LNHDA, CDR2 SQIVND (reference sequence). The CDR3 consists of 16 residues. Here the CDR3 DNA reads TGTGCCAGTAGCAGGACTAGCGGGAGGGCTTCCTACGAGCAGTACTTC. This sequence encodes CASSRTSGRASYEQYF.

This chain joins TRBV5-1 and TRBJ2-2; perhaps TRBD1 as D (6 bases). Between the trimmed V and J ends, which lost 4 bases and 2 bases, there was a span of 12 bases. There are 15 residues in the CDR3. From germline, CDR1 is SGHRS and CDR2 YFSETQ. The CDR3 sequence: CASSRRDTNTGELFF. DNA of the CDR3: TGCGCCAGCAGCCGCCGGGACACCAACACCGGGGAGCTGTTTTTT.

This clonotype was observed a few times. Just one base apart from a much larger clone, this may be a read error. This chain connects TRBV2 to TRBJ2-5; 7 positions agree with TRBD2. V shed 4 bases and J 0 bases; nucleotides not matched to a gene: 5. The CDR3 sequence is 15 residues long. The germline CDR1 and CDR2 sequences are SNHLY and FYNNEI. CDR3 sequence: CASSGQRGNQETQYF. CDR3 nucleotides: TGTGCCAGCAGTGGCCAGCGGGGTAACCAAGAGACCCAGTACTTC. Variable domain in full (rest from reference TRBV2 and TRBJ2-5): EPEVTQTPSHQVTQMGQEVILRCVPISNHLYFYWYRQILGQKVEFLVSFYNNEISEKSEIFDDQFSVERPDGSNFTLKIRSTKLEDSAMYFCASSGQRGNQETQYFGPGTRLLVL.

A few counts support this clonotype. The gene calls are TRBV9 and TRBJ1-4; D might be TRBD1 (6 bases). The V end lost 4 bases, the J end lost 0 bases, and 25 bases lay between the germline ends. Germline V gene data show CDR1 as SGDLS and CDR2 as YYNGEE. The CDR3 sequence is 20 residues long. CDR3 in amino acids: CASSQGGGWAAIATNEKLFF. The CDR3 bases are TGTGCCAGCAGCCAGGGAGGGGGATGGGCCGCAATTGCAACTAATGAAAAACTGTTTTTT.

The chain carries TRBV10-3 and TRBJ1-5, with a weak D call TRBD1 (6 bases). The length of the CDR3 is 14 residues. Trimming removed 0 bases at V and 6 bases at J, with 9 bases between. Germline V lookup: CDR1 ENHRY, CDR2 SYGVKD. In DNA, the CDR3 is TGTGCCATCAGTGAGTCCGAAGGGGGTCAGCCCCAGCATTTT. It specifies CAISESEGGQPQHF.

The chain combines TRBV10-3 with TRBJ2-3, with 7 nucleotides matching TRBD1. CDR3 length equals 14 residues. Looked up from germline, CDR1 is ENHRY and CDR2 is SYGVKD. Trimming removed 2 bases from V and 5 bases from J; junction bases left unmatched: 4. The CDR3 sequence: CAISEETGKDTQYF. The CDR3 nucleotides read TGTGCCATCAGTGAGGAGACAGGGAAAGATACGCAGTATTTT.

Concerning this clonotype itself: A read error may account for a junction end that differs from germline. V gene TRBV10-3 combines with J gene TRBJ1-5; 7 nucleotides align to TRBD1. The CDR3 has 15 amino acids. Germline CDR1 reads ENHRY; CDR2 reads SYGVKD. This CDR3 is CASSFAGGGYQPQHF. CDR3 nucleotides: TGTGCCAGCAGTTTCGCAGGGGGTGGCTACCAGCCCCAGCATTTT.

This clonotype was counted a few times. V is TRBV6-5 and J is TRBJ1-4; no definite D call. CDR1 is MNHEY and CDR2 is SVGAGI in the germline V gene. The CDR3 contains 15 residues. V lost 4 bases and J 12 bases, leaving 21 bases between the germline ends. The CDR3 sequence: CASSSLRDEKIELFF. The DNA of the CDR3 is TGTGCCAGCAGTTCGCTCCGGGATGAGAAGATCGAACTGTTTTTT.

The chain carries TRBV20-1 and TRBJ2-2; unclear D gene. The germline gives CDR1 DFQATT, CDR2 SNEGSKA (reference sequence). V shed 4 bases and J shed 3 bases, with 12 bases lying between them. CDR3 size: 14 residues. The CDR3 DNA follows: TGCAGTGCTACCCACGCGGCCTACACCGGGGAGCTGTTTTTT. Its translation is CSATHAAYTGELFF.

This clonotype was detected many times. J is TRBJ1-2 and V is TRBV20-1; D not resolved. Germline V gene sequence: CDR1 DFQATT, CDR2 SNEGSKA (reference sequence). The length of the CDR3 is 16 residues. Trimming removed 0 bases at V and 0 bases at J, with 14 bases between. The CDR3 here is CSARDHSRRSNYGYTF. CDR3 sequence (DNA): TGCAGTGCTAGAGACCATAGTCGACGATCTAACTATGGCTACACCTTC.

A note on this clonotype: At one of its ends the junction is not consistent with the germline gene, which may arise from a read error. This chain connects TRBV9 to TRBJ2-6, with TRBD1 matching 10 bases. Germline CDR1 reads SGDLS; CDR2 reads YYNGEE. The CDR3 sequence is 14 residues long. The CDR3 here is CASSIRTGGNVLTF. In nucleotides, the CDR3 is TGTGCCAGCAGCATCCGGACAGGGGGCAACGTCCTGACTTTC.

The rearrangement links TRBV7-9 to TRBJ1-4, with TRBD1 matching 8 bases. Germline V gene lookup returns CDR1 SEHNR and CDR2 FQNEAQ (reference sequence). The CDR3 loop spans 14 amino acids. J lost 11 bases, V lost 1 base, and 6 bases had no gene match. In nucleotides, the CDR3 is TGTGCCAGCAGCTTAGACGGACAGGGAGGGAAACTGTTTTTT. Amino acids: CASSLDGQGGKLFF.

V gene TRBV6-5 combines with J gene TRBJ2-5; TRBD1 might be the D (6 bases). The J call could be wrong; TRBJ2-7 is a better fit for the DNA end. Germline V lookup: CDR1 MNHEY, CDR2 SVGAGI. CDR3 size: 13 residues. CDR3 protein: CASSPGHHYEQYF. The CDR3 coding sequence is TGTGCCAGCAGTCCGGGACACCACTACGAGCAGTACTTC.

With respect to this clonotype: Given a much more abundant clone one base away, this may be a read error. The conserved phenylalanine or tryptophan normally closing the CDR3 is absent here, so this likely arose from a read error. V usage is TRBV10-3 and J usage is TRBJ1-2; possible D gene TRBD1, 5 bases. Deletions cut 10 bases from V and 7 bases from J, with 19 bases between. The CDR3 is 13 residues long. Germline V lookup: CDR1 ENHRY, CDR2 SYGVKD. This CDR3 reads CASRGQRGSGYTL. The CDR3 DNA is TGTGCCAGCAGAGGGCAAAGGGGATCTGGCTACACCCTC.

The V call is TRBV6-6, the J call TRBJ1-3; D remains ambiguous. The CDR3 loop spans 13 amino acids. V lost 6 bases, J lost 0 bases, and 6 bases lay in between. CDR1 MNHNY and CDR2 SVGAGI come from the germline V gene (reference sequence). The CDR3 nucleotides are TGTGCCAGCAGCTCGGCCTCTGGAAACACCATATATTTT. It is translated as CASSSASGNTIYF.

Regarding this clonotype: This may come from a read error, since a much larger clone is one base off. This chain links TRBV20-1 with TRBJ1-1; tentatively, D is TRBD1 (5 bases). The CDR3 has 12 residues. The germline CDR1 and CDR2 sequences are DFQATT and SNEGSKA (reference sequence). CDR3 in amino acids: CSAPTEHTEASF. CDR3 coding DNA: TGCAGTGCTCCGACAGAACACACTGAAGCTTCCTTT.

This clonotype was observed many times. The J gene is TRBJ2-7, the V gene TRBV6-5; unclear D gene. This CDR3 spans 16 amino acids. Trimming left V 6 bases short and J 0 bases short, with 18 bases between. The germline CDR1 and CDR2 sequences are MNHEY and SVGAGI. The CDR3 region has the DNA TGTGCCAGCAGCCCGTGCGTACGACGTTGCTCCTACGAGCAGTACTTC. Translated, it gives CASSPCVRRCSYEQYF.

The chain links TRBV20-1 to TRBJ1-2, with no clear D. Trimming left V 1 base short and J 6 bases short, with 12 bases between. CDR1 is DFQATT and CDR2 is SNEGSKA in the germline V gene (reference sequence). CDR3 length equals 13 residues. The CDR3 region has the DNA TGCAGTGCTAGAGTCACCCTATTGGATGGCTACACCTTC. Its protein is CSARVTLLDGYTF.

This clonotype was seen a handful of times. V gene TRBV12-3 or TRBV12-4 combines with J gene TRBJ1-1; TRBD1 aligns across 8 bases. Trimming at V came to 4 bases and at J to 8 bases, leaving 9 bases not matched to a gene. The CDR3 spans 14 residues. CDR3: CASSSVRGTGEAFF. CDR3 in DNA: TGTGCCAGCAGTTCGGTCCGGGGGACAGGCGAAGCTTTCTTT.

This clonotype is a singleton in its sample. One base away lies a much larger clone, so this may be a sequencing read error. The rearrangement links TRBV7-3 to TRBJ1-1; D is undetermined. The CDR3 totals 16 residues. Germline V CDR1 and CDR2: SGHTA, FQGTGA. V dropped 5 bases and J dropped 6 bases, with 22 bases sitting between them. CDR3 sequence: CASSRDFGTNGAEAFF. In DNA, the CDR3 is TGTGCCAGCAGCCGTGACTTTGGCACCAATGGTGCTGAAGCTTTCTTT. The variable domain in full, completed from reference TRBV7-3 and TRBJ1-1, reads GAGVSQTPSNKVTEKGKYVELRCDPISGHTALYWYRQSLGQGPEFLIYFQGTGAADDSGLPNDRFFAVRPEGSVSTLKIQRTERGDSAVYLCASSRDFGTNGAEAFFGQGTRLTVV.

This sequence joins TRBV5-1 and TRBJ2-2; a possible D gene is TRBD1 (5 bases). The length of the CDR3 is 14 residues. Germline CDR1 and CDR2: SGHRS and YFSETQ. The V and J ends lost 4 bases and 6 bases respectively, with 13 bases between them. This CDR3 reads CASSNPRQSGELFF. The CDR3 nucleotides read TGCGCCAGCAGCAATCCCAGACAGTCCGGGGAGCTGTTTTTT.

This clonotype showed up just a few times. As DNA, the CDR3 is TGTGCCAGCAGTCCCTCTGGACAGGGGAGCAATCAGCCCCAGCATTTT. It translates to CASSPSGQGSNQPQHF. The chain couples TRBV12-3 or TRBV12-4 to TRBJ1-5, with TRBD1 matching over 9 bases. The junction had 6 bases not matched to a gene; V was cut back by 5 bases and J by 1 base. The CDR3 is 16 amino acids.

This clonotype was recorded many times. This rearrangement joins TRBV7-9 to TRBJ1-1; TRBD1 agrees at 11 bases. Germline V lookup: CDR1 SEHNR, CDR2 FQNEAQ (reference sequence). The CDR3 contains 21 residues. With V trimmed by 2 bases and J by 0 bases, 17 bases remained unmatched. The CDR3 reads CASSLLAGTGGPQGLNTEAFF. CDR3 in DNA: TGTGCCAGCAGCTTACTCGCCGGGACAGGGGGTCCCCAAGGACTGAACACTGAAGCTTTCTTT.